This section outlines one TCR beta chain sequence together with its context. The antigen is undetermined. The data belong to a study of CD8 T cells in Susac syndrome. Broader study findings: Susac-specific public clones in total CD8+ repertoires numbered sixteen; in CD8+ TEMRA repertoires, they numbered about 5.

TCR beta sequences were obtained from blood CD8+ and CD4+ T cells. Trimming left V 6 bases short and J 0 bases short, with 8 bases between. Germline values: CDR1 KGHDR, CDR2 SFDVKD. The CDR3 contains 14 residues. Random hexamers primed reverse transcription of about 0.5 to 1 ug RNA. TCRdb independently ran MiXCR on the immunoSEQ multiplex PCR reads; one entry per CDR3 protein. The repertoire holds 70,000 to 100,000 distinct CDR3 sequences, with around 96% as singletons. J is TRBJ2-1 and V is TRBV24-1, with D possibly being TRBD2 (6 bases). Sequenced input: CD8+ T cells from PBMCs. The receptor comes from a human donor with Susac syndrome. The CDR3 is CATSIGSSYNEQFF. The CDR3 nucleotides read TGTGCCACCAGTATCGGGAGCTCCTACAATGAGCAGTTCTTC.